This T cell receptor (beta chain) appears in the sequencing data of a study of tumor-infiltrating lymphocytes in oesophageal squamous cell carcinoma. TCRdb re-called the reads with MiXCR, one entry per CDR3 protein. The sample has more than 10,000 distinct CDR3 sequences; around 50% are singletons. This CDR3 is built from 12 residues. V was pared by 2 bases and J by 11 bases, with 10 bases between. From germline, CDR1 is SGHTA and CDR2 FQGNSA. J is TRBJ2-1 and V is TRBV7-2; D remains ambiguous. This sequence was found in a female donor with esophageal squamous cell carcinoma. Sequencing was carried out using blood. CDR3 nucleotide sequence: TGTGCCAGCAGCTTACTCGGGCCCCAGCAGTTCTTC. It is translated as CASSLLGPQQFF.